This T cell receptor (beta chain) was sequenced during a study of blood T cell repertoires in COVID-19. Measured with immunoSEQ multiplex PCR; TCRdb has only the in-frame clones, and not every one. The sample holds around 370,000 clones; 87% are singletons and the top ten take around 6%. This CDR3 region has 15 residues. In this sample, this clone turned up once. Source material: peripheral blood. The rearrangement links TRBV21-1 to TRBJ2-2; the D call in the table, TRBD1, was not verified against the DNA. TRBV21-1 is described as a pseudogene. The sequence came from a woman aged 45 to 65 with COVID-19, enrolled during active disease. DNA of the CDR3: TGTGCCAGCAGCACGTGGGACATACTCACCGGGGAGCTGTTTTTT. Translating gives CASSTWDILTGELFF.